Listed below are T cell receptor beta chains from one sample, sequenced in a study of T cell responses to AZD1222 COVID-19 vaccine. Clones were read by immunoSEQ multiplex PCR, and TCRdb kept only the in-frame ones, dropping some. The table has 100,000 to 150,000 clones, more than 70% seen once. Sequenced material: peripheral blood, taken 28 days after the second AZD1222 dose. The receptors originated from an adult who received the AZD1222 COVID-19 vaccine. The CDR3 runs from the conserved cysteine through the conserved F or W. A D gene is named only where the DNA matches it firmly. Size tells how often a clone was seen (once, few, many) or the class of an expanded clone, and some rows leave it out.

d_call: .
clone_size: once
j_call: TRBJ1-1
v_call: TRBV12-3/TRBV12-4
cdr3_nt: TGTGCCAGCACCTCGACAGGGAACACTGAAGCTTTCTTT
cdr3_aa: CASTSTGNTEAFF

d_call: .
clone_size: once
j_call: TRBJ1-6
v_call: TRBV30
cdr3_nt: TGTGCCTGGAGGTATTGGGGGGGGACCTATAATTCACCCCTCCACTTT
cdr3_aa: CAWRYWGGTYNSPLHF

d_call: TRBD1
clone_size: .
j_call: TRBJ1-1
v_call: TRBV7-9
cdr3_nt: TGTGCCAGCAGATACAGGGGGCGAAGGACTGAAGCTTTCTTT
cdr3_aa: CASRYRGRRTEAFF

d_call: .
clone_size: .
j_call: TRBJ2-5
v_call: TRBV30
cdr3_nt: TGTGCCTGGGACCACACAGGGGGGGGGAAAGAGACCCAGTACTTC
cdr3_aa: CAWDHTGGGKETQYF

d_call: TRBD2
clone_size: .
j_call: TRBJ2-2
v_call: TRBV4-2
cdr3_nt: TGTGCCAGCAGCCCACAGAGGATTAGCGGGGGACTTGACACCGGGGAGCTGTTTTTT
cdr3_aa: CASSPQRISGGLDTGELFF

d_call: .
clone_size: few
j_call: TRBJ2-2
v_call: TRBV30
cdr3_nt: TGTGCCTGGAGCTGGGGGACCGGGGAGCTGTTTTTT
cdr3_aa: CAWSWGTGELFF

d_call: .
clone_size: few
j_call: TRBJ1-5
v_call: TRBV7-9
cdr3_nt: TGTGCCAGCAGCTTAGTGTCAGGAGGGAATCAGCCCCAGCATTTT
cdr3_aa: CASSLVSGGNQPQHF

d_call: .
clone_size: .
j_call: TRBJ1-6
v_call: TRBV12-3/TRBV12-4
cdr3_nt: TGTGCCAGCAGTGCAAGCAATTCACCCCTCCACTTT
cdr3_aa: CASSASNSPLHF

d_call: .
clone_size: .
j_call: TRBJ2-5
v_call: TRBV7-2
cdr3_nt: TGTGCCAGCAGCTTAGTCCGGCTCCCTGCGGCAGAGACCCAGTACTTC
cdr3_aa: CASSLVRLPAAETQYF

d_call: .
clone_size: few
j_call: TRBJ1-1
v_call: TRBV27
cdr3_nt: TGTGCCAGCAGTTTATCTCCGGGGGCCTGGAACACTGAAGCTTTCTTT
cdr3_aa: CASSLSPGAWNTEAFF

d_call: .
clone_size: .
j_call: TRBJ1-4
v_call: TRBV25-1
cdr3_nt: TGTGCCAGCAGTGAATACGCCCGGGGCCAGCCATCAAATGAAAAACTGTTTTTT
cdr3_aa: CASSEYARGQPSNEKLFF

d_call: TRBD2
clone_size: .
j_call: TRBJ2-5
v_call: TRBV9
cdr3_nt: TGTGCCAGCAGCCCCCTGACTAGCGGGGGGAAGGAGACCCAGTACTTC
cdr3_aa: CASSPLTSGGKETQYF

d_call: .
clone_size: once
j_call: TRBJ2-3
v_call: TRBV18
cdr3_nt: TGTGCCAGCTCACCACAGGCAGGGGAGGGGGATACGCAGTATTTT
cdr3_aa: CASSPQAGEGDTQYF

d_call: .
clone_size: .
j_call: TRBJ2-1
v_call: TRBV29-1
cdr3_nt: TGCAGCGCCGTTTCCCCGGGTGTTAGAAAAAATGAGCAGTTCTTC
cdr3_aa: CSAVSPGVRKNEQFF

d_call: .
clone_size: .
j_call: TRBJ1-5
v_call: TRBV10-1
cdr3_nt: TGCGCCAGCAGTGATGGTGGGGCTCAGCCCCAGCATTTT
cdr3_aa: CASSDGGAQPQHF

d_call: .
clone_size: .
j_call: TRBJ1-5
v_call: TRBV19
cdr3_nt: TGTGCCAGTAGTATAGATGACGTAGGGAGTCAGCCCCAGCATTTT
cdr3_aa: CASSIDDVGSQPQHF

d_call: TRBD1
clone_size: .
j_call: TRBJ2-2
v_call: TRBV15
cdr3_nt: TGTGCCACCAGCGCCTGGACAGGGGTAACCGGGGAGCTGTTTTTT
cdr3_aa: CATSAWTGVTGELFF

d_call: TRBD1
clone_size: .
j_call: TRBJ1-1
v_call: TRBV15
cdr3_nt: TGTGCCACCAGTATGGGGCAGGGGGTCGTTGAAGCTTTCTTT
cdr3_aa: CATSMGQGVVEAFF

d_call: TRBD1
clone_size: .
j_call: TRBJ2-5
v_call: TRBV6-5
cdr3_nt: TGTGCCAGCAGTTACACCAGCAGGGGGCGCCAAGAGACCCAGTACTTC
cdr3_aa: CASSYTSRGRQETQYF

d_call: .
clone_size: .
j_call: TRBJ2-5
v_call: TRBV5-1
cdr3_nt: TGCGCCAGCAGCTTGGAGGAGACCCAGTACTTC
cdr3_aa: CASSLEETQYF

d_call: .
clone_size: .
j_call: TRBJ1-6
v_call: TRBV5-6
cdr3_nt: TGTGCCAGCAGCCCCAGGGGTGGTAATTCACCCCTCCACTTT
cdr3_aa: CASSPRGGNSPLHF

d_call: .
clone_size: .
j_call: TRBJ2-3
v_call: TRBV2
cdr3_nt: TGTGCCAGCAGTGAACAGGGCTTAGGAGATACGCAGTATTTT
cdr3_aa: CASSEQGLGDTQYF

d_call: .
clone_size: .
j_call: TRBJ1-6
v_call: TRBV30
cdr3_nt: TGTGCCTGGAGTGTACTGTTAGGGGATAATTCACCCCTCCACTTT
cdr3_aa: CAWSVLLGDNSPLHF

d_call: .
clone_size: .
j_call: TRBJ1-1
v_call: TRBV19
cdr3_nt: TGTGCCAGTAGTTTGGACTTTTTTCCTTTCTTT
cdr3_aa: CASSLDFFPFF

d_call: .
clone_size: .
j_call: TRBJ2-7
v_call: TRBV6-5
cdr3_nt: TGTGCCAGCTCCCGGCAGGGATTCCACGAGCAGTACTTC
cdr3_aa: CASSRQGFHEQYF

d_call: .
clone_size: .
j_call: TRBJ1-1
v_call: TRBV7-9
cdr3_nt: TGTGCCAGCAGCTTCCAGGGTCGGGGAGAGAACACTGAAGCTTTCTTT
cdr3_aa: CASSFQGRGENTEAFF

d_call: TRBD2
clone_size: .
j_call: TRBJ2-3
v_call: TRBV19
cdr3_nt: TGTGCCAGTCGCCTACCTCGGGGGACTAGCGGTTCAGATACGCAGTATTTT
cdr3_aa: CASRLPRGTSGSDTQYF

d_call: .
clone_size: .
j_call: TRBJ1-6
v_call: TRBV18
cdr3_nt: TGTGCCAGCTCACCACAACAGGACCGCTCCTCACCCCTCCACTTT
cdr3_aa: CASSPQQDRSSPLHF

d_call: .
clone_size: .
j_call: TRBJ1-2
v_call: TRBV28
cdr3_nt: TGTGCCAGCAGTTTATTTGGGATCAGCACCTTC
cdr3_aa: CASSLFGISTF

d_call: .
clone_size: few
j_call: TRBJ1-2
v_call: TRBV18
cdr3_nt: TGTGCCAGCTCACAGGGATCTAACTATGGCTACACCTTC
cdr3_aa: CASSQGSNYGYTF

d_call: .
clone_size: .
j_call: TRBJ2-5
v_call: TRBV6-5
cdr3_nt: TGTGCCAGCAGTTACTCGCCGAAGGAGACCCAGTACTTC
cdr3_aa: CASSYSPKETQYF

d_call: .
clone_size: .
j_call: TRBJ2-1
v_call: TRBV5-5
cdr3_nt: TGTGCCAGCAGCTTAGAATGGGGCTCCTACAATGAGCAGTTCTTC
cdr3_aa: CASSLEWGSYNEQFF

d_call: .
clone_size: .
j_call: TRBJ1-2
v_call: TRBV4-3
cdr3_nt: TGCGCCAGCAGCCACGCGGGGACATCTAACTATGGCTACACCTTC
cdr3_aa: CASSHAGTSNYGYTF

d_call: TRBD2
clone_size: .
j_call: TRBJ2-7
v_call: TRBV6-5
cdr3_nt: TGTGCCAGCAACCTAGCGGGGCCAATCTACGAGCAGTACTTC
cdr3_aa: CASNLAGPIYEQYF

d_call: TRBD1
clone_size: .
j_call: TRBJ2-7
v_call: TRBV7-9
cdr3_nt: TGTGCCAGCAGCTTAGGGACAGGGAACTCCTACGAGCAGTACTTC
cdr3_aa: CASSLGTGNSYEQYF

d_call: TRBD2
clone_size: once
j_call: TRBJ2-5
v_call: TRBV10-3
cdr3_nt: TGTGCCATCAGTGAGCGGGGGGGACAAGAGACCCAGTACTTC
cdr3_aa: CAISERGGQETQYF

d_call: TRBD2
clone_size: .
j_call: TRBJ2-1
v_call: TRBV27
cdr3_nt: TGTGCCAGCAGTGGGGGACTAGCGGGGCTAAATGAGCAGTTCTTC
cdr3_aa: CASSGGLAGLNEQFF

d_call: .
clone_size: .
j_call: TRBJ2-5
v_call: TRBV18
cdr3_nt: TGTGCCAGCTCACCATTTGGGGAGGAGACCCAGTACTTC
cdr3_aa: CASSPFGEETQYF

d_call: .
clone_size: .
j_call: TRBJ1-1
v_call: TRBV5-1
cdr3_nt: TGCGCCAGCAGCTTGGACGGGGACACTGAAGCTTTCTTT
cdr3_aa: CASSLDGDTEAFF

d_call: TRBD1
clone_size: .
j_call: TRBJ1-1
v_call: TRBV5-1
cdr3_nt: TGCGCCAGCAGCTCGGCAGGGGGCGGCACTGAAGCTTTCTTT
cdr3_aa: CASSSAGGGTEAFF

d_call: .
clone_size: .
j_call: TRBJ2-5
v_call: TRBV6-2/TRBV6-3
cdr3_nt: TGTGCCAGCAGTAGGTACCAAGAGACCCAGTACTTC
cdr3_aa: CASSRYQETQYF

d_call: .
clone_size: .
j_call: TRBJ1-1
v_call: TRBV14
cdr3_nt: TGTGCCAGCAGCGACCGGGGAAACACTGAAGCTTTCTTT
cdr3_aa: CASSDRGNTEAFF

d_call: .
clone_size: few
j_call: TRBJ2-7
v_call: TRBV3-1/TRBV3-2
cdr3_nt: TGTGCCAGCAGCCAAAGCTCCTACGAGCAGTACTTC
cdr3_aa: CASSQSSYEQYF

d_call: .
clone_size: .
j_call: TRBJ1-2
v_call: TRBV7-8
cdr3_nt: TGTGCCAGCAGCTTTTCACTCAATGACTACACCTTC
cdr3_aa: CASSFSLNDYTF

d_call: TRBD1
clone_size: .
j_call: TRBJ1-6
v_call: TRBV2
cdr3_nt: TGTGCCAGCAGTCGGGACAGGGGCAATTCACCCCTCCACTTT
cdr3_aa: CASSRDRGNSPLHF

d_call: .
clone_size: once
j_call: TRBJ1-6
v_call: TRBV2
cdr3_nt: TGTGCCAGCAATGGCCCCTCCTATAATTCACCCCTCCACTTT
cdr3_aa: CASNGPSYNSPLHF

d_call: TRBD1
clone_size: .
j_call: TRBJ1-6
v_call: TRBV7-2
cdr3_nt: TGTGCCAGCAGCTTAGACCAGGGGGAAAATTCACCCCTCCACTTT
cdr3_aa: CASSLDQGENSPLHF

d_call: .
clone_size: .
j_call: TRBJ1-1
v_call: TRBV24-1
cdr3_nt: TGTGCCACCAGTGATTCGGGACGGATGAACACTGAAGCTTTCTTT
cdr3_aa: CATSDSGRMNTEAFF

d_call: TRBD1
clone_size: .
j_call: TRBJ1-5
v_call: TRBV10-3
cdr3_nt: TGTGCCATCCGTTCCGGGACAGGGGATAGCAATCAGCCCCAGCATTTT
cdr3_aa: CAIRSGTGDSNQPQHF

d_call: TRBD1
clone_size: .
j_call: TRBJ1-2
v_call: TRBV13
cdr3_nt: TGTGCCAGCAGCTCAACTTATACCGGGACAGGGGACTATGGCTACACCTTC
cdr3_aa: CASSSTYTGTGDYGYTF